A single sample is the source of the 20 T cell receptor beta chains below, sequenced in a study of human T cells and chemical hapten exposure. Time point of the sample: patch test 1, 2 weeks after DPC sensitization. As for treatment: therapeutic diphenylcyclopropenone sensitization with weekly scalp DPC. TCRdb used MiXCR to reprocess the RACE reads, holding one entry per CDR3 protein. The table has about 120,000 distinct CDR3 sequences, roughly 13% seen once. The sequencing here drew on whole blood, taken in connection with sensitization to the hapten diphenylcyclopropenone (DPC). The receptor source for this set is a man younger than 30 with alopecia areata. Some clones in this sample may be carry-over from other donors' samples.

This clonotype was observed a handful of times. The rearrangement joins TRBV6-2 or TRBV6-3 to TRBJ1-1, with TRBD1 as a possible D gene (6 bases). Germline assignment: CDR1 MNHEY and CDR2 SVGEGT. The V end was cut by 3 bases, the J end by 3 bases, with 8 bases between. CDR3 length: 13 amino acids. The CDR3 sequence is CASSYQGHTEAFF. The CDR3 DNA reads TGTGCCAGCAGTTATCAGGGGCACACTGAAGCTTTCTTT.

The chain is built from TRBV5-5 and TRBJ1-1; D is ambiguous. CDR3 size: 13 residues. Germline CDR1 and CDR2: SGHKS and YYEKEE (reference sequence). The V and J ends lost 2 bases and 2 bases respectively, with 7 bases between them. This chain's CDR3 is CASSLYSNTEAFF. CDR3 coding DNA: TGTGCCAGCAGCTTATACAGCAACACTGAAGCTTTCTTT.

CDR3 nucleotide sequence: TGTGCCATCACCTCCGGACAGGGCGCTGAAGCTTTCTTT. Residues: CAITSGQGAEAFF. The chain links TRBV10-3 to TRBJ1-1, with 8 bases fitting TRBD1. Germline V CDR1 and CDR2: ENHRY, SYGVKD. Trimming took 7 bases from V and 6 from J; bases not matched to a gene: 7. CDR3 length equals 13 residues.

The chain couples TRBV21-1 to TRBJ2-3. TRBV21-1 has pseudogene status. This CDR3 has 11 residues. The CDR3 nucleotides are TGTGCCAGCACCGGACCCTATACGCAGTATTTT. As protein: CASTGPYTQYF.

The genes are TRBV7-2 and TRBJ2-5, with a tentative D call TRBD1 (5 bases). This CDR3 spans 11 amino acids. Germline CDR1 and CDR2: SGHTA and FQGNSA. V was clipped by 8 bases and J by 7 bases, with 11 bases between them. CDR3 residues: CASQGLMTQYF. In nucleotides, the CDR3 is TGTGCCAGCCAGGGCCTGATGACCCAGTACTTC.

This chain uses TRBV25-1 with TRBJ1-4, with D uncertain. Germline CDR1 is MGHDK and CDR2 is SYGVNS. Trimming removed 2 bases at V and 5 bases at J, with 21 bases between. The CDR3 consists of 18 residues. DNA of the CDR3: TGTGCCAGCAGTGAAGAGGCAGGAGTAATGATAGTGAATGAAAAACTGTTTTTT. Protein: CASSEEAGVMIVNEKLFF.

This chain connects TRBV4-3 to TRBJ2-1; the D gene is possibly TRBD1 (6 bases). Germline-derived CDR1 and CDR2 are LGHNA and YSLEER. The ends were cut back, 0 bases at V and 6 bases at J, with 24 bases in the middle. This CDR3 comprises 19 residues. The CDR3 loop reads CASSQDEVGQRELPNEQFF. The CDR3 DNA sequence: TGCGCCAGCAGCCAAGATGAAGTAGGACAGAGGGAACTCCCCAATGAGCAGTTCTTC.

CDR3 sequence reads: CASSPPRRLAGGRETQYF. CDR3 DNA: TGTGCCAGCAGCCCCCCCCGCCGACTAGCGGGGGGTCGGGAGACCCAGTACTTC. The chain combines TRBV12-3 or TRBV12-4 with TRBJ2-5; 13 positions match TRBD2. The trim removed 6 bases at V and 5 bases at J, leaving 15 bases unmatched. This CDR3 spans 18 amino acids.

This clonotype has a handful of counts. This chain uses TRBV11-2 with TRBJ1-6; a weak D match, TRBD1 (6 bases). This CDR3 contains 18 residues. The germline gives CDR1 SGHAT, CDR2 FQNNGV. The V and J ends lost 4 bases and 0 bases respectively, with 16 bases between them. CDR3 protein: CASSSRGQTSSYNSPLHF. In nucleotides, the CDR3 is TGTGCCAGCAGCTCTCGGGGGCAGACAAGCTCCTATAATTCACCCCTCCACTTT.

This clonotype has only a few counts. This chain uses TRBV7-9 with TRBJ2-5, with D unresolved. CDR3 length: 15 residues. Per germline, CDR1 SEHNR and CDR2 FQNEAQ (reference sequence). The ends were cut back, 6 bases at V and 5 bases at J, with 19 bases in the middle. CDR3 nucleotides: TGTGCCAGCAGTCCGGCAGCCGAGGACGTGGAGACCCAGTACTTC. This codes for CASSPAAEDVETQYF.

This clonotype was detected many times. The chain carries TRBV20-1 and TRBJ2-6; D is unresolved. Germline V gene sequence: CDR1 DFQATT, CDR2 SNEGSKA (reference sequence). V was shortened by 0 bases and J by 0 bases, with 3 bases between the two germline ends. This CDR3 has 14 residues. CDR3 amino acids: CSARDSSGANVLTF. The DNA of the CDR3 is TGCAGTGCTAGAGACAGCTCTGGGGCCAACGTCCTGACTTTC.

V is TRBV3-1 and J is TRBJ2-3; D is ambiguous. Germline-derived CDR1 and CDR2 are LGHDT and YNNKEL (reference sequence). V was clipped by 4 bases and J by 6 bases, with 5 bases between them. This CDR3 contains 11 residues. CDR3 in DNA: TGTGCCAGCAGCCGCGCGGATACGCAGTATTTT. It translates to CASSRADTQYF.

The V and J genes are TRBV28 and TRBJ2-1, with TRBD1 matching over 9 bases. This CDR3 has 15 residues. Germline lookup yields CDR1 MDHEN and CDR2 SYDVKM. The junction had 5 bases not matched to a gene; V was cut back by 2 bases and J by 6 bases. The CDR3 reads CASSLRDRASNEQFF. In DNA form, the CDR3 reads TGTGCCAGCAGTTTAAGGGACAGGGCCTCCAATGAGCAGTTCTTC.

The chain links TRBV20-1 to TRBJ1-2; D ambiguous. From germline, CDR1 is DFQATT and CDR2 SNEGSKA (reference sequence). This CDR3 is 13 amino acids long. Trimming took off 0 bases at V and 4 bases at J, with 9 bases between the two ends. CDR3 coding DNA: TGCAGTGCTAGAGACCCACTGGGCTATGGCTACACCTTC. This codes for CSARDPLGYGYTF.

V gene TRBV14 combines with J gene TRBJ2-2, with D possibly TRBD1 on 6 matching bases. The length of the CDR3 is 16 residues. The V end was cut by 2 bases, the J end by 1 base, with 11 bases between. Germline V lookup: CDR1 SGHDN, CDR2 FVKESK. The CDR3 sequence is CASSQITGKNTGELFF. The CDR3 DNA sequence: TGTGCCAGCAGCCAAATCACAGGGAAGAACACCGGGGAGCTGTTTTTT.

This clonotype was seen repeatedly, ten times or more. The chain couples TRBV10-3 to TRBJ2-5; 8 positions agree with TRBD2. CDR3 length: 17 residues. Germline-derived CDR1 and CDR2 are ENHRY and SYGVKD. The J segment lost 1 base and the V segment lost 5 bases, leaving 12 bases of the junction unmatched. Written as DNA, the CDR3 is TGTGCCATCAGTACGGGGGGTAGCGGGGAGAGCCAAGAGACCCAGTACTTC. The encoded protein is CAISTGGSGESQETQYF.

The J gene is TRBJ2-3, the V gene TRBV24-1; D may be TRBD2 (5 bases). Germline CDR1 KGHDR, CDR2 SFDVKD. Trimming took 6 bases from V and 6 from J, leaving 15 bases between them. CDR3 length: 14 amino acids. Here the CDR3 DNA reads TGTGCCACCAGTTTGGGGAGTTCGGCTGATACGCAGTATTTT. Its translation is CATSLGSSADTQYF.

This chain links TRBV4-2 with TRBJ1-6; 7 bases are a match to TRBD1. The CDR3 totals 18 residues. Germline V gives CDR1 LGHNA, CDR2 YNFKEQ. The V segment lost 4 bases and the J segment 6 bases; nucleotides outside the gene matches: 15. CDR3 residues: CASSPNSPMTGLNSPLHF. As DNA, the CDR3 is TGTGCCAGCAGCCCCAATTCCCCTATGACAGGGCTTAATTCACCCCTCCACTTT.

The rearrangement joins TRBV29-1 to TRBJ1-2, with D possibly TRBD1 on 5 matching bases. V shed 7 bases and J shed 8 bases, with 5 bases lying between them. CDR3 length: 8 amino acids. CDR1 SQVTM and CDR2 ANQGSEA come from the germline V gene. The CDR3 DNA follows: TGCAGCGGGGGCGGCTACACCTTC. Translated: CSGGGYTF.

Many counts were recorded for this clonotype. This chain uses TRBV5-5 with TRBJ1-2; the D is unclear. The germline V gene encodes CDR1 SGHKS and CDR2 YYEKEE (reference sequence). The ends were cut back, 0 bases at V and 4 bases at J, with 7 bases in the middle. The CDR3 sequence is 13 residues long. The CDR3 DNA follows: TGTGCCAGCAGCTTGGTTGCCGGCTATGGCTACACCTTC. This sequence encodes CASSLVAGYGYTF. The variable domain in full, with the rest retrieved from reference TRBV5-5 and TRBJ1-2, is DAGVTQSPTHLIKTRGQQVTLRCSPISGHKSVSWYQQVLGQGPQFIFQYYEKEERGRGNFPDRFSARQFPNYSSELNVNALLLGDSALYLCASSLVAGYGYTFGSGTRLTVV.